These T cell receptor beta chains were read from a single sample in a study of T cell changes during pregnancy in multiple sclerosis. Sequencing used immunoSEQ multiplex PCR; TCRdb keeps in-frame clones, though not all of them. The sample consists of 50,000 to 65,000 clones, under 95% of them appearing once. The material sequenced was CD8+ T cells from peripheral blood mononuclear cells, taken before pregnancy. These receptors were collected from a female donor with multiple sclerosis, enrolled in a pregnancy study. Both conserved end residues are trimmed from each CDR3.

V gene	J gene	CDR3 protein
TRBV4-3	TRBJ2-5	ASSQDGQGYEETQY
TRBV13	TRBJ1-2	ASSAAAGYT
TRBV9	TRBJ2-3	ASSVSLAGNGTDTQY
TRBV11-2	TRBJ2-7	ASSFGGGTYEQY
TRBV7-9	TRBJ2-1	ASSLIRNEQF
TRBV4-1	TRBJ1-5	ASSPYGGGNQPQH
TRBV9	TRBJ2-1	ASSVSPSPSGDFNEQF
TRBV27	TRBJ2-5	ASSLSSGETQY
TRBV7-3	TRBJ2-3	ASSLGIGTDTQY
TRBV11-3	TRBJ1-1	ASSLSRGAEAF
TRBV9	TRBJ1-6	ASSAGTANSPLH
TRBV30	TRBJ2-5	AWSVRRFQETQY
TRBV11-2	TRBJ2-1	ASSPGQGGYNEQF
TRBV5-5	TRBJ2-7	ASSLWVAGGYEQY
TRBV6-4	TRBJ1-1	ASRPTVGGAEAF
TRBV5-6	TRBJ2-1	ASSFASSGGYNEQF
TRBV6-6	TRBJ2-3	ASSYDASLSDTQY
TRBV5-6	TRBJ1-1	ASSTGVNTEAF
TRBV5-6	TRBJ2-7	ASSQGANEQY
TRBV19	TRBJ2-4	ASSNVDAGGPNTDIQY
TRBV7-9	TRBJ2-3	ASSPRDSSTDTQY
TRBV2	TRBJ2-7	ATRGSHEQY
TRBV6-5	TRBJ1-1	ASSYQQGNLNTEAF
TRBV9	TRBJ2-1	ASSVSGTRGNEQF
TRBV7-6	TRBJ2-7	ASSLAQYEQY
TRBV5-6	TRBJ2-5	ASSYSETQY
TRBV7-9	TRBJ2-1	ASSLGTGYNEQF
TRBV11-3	TRBJ2-2	ASSPDRGYTGELF
TRBV7-9	TRBJ1-2	ASSLGGAGTGR
TRBV9	TRBJ1-1	ASSAGQTEAF
TRBV19	TRBJ2-3	ASSYGDTQY
TRBV11-2	TRBJ2-7	ASSHGPGTAWYEQY
TRBV5-1	TRBJ2-4	ASSPGQGENIQY
TRBV7-3	TRBJ2-3	ASSLTGGGDTQY
TRBV27	TRBJ2-2	ASSLAGGYGGELF
TRBV5-5	TRBJ1-1	ASRGGNTEAF
TRBV30	TRBJ2-2	AEGKAGNRDTGELF
TRBV27	TRBJ1-1	ASSYAGQLNTEAF
TRBV10-3	TRBJ2-1	AISEDLAGVNEQF
TRBV29-1	TRBJ2-1	SVEPGTGGYEQF
TRBV5-1	TRBJ1-2	ASSLVPTGEYGYT
TRBV20-1	TRBJ1-1	SAGQVTEAF
TRBV4-2	TRBJ2-2	ASSQDRGPGELF
TRBV19	TRBJ1-1	ASSIWPRDKNTEAF
TRBV7-2	TRBJ2-3	ASSLGLAGGSDTQY
TRBV15	TRBJ1-2	ATSFEDSLRYGYT
TRBV6-5	TRBJ1-4	ASSYFRGGPNEKLF
TRBV5-1	TRBJ1-4	ASSLGPLRRGHEKLF
TRBV7-2	TRBJ2-4	ASSLIVQGQGIKNIQY
TRBV6-4	TRBJ2-7	ASSDSPGSGGYEQY
TRBV29-1	TRBJ2-6	SVSRDSSSSGANVLT
TRBV6-5	TRBJ2-7	ASSYGGGRNEQY
TRBV2	TRBJ2-5	ASSGGGETQY
TRBV5-6	TRBJ2-7	ASSGRTASLGEQY